In its sample, the clone carrying this T cell receptor beta chain was seen a few times. Its antigen is currently unknown. These data belong to a study of CD8+CD57+ T cells in acquired aplastic anemia. General study results and limits: In common between the patients and the controls were twenty-nine CD8+ CDR3 sequences.

Previously, flow cytometry had revealed CD8+CD57+ cell expansion in the patients chosen for sequencing. Each patient had severe acquired aplastic anemia. Patient blood was sampled before any therapy had been received. Genomic DNA acted as the template from which TCR beta VDJ combination and CDR3 sequence profiling were carried out. TCRdb processed the reads anew with MiXCR; each CDR3 protein has one entry. The data contain around 120,000 distinct CDR3 sequences, approximately 40% of them singletons. The CDR3 consists of 14 residues. The V gene's germline CDR1 is LGHDT and CDR2 YNNKEL (reference sequence). V dropped 7 bases and J dropped 0 bases, with 12 bases sitting between them.

V gene TRBV3-1 combines with J gene TRBJ1-1, with D tentatively TRBD1 (5 bases). This receptor was taken from a human donor with aplastic anemia. The sequencing input was sorted CD4+, CD8+, or CD8+CD57+ T cells (not recorded which) from PBMCs. For the CDR3, the DNA is TGTGCCAGCACCCGGGACGGATTGAACACTGAAGCTTTCTTT. Protein sequence: CASTRDGLNTEAFF.